Below are 28 T cell receptor beta chains sequenced from a single sample in a study of cytotoxic CD8 clonotypes in ibrutinib-treated CLL. Profiled with immunoSEQ multiplex PCR; TCRdb holds only in-frame clones, not every one. The sample lists 8,500 to 13,000 clones, around three quarters occurring once. The sample was PBMCs, taken at disease progression, from a patient treated with ibrutinib. Receptors were obtained from a human donor with chronic lymphocytic leukemia.

The chain links TRBV27 to TRBJ1-6, with unresolved D. Trimming removed 5 bases from V and 13 bases from J, with 15 bases in between. The CDR3 covers 13 residues. Germline-derived CDR1 and CDR2 are MNHEY and SMNVEV (reference sequence). The CDR3 DNA follows: TGTGCCAGCAGTCCCCACCCCCGAGCTCCCCTCCACTTT. Translating it yields CASSPHPRAPLHF.

The chain joins TRBV5-5 to TRBJ2-2; 7 nucleotides align to TRBD2. Per the germline V gene, CDR1 is SGHKS and CDR2 is YYEKEE (reference sequence). This CDR3 has 15 residues. Germline trimming cut 5 bases from V and 10 bases from J; bases unmatched to any gene: 14. The CDR3 loop reads CASRPRSGVGVELFF. As DNA, the CDR3 is TGTGCCAGCAGACCCCGAAGCGGGGTCGGGGTGGAGCTGTTTTTT.

The chain is built from TRBV18 and TRBJ2-2, with 9 bases matching TRBD1. This CDR3 contains 16 residues. Germline values: CDR1 KGHSH, CDR2 LQKENI. Trimming cost V 4 bases and J 1 base; bases outside gene matches: 4. In nucleotides, the CDR3 is TGTGCCAGCTCACTACAGGGGGCGAGGAACACCGGGGAGCTGTTTTTT. It yields the protein CASSLQGARNTGELFF.

The genes are TRBV5-6 and TRBJ1-2; the D gene is possibly TRBD1 (5 bases). This CDR3 contains 16 residues. Germline CDR1 is SGHDT and CDR2 is YYEEEE. V shed 4 bases and J shed 3 bases, with 19 bases lying between them. Here the CDR3 reads CASSLERGQRDYGYTF. CDR3 sequence (DNA): TGTGCCAGCAGCCTTGAACGCGGACAACGGGACTATGGCTACACCTTC.

The chain couples TRBV6-1 to TRBJ2-5; D is perhaps TRBD1 (6 bases). The germline V gene encodes CDR1 MNHNS and CDR2 SASEGT. The germline V and J ends were trimmed by 4 bases and 4 bases, with 13 bases remaining between them. This CDR3 is 14 amino acids long. CDR3 coding DNA: TGTGCCAGCAGTGCTCAACAGGGAGCAGAGACCCAGTACTTC. It is translated as CASSAQQGAETQYF.

The chain uses TRBV30 and TRBJ1-6; a weak D match, TRBD1 (6 bases). Deletions cut 2 bases from V and 10 bases from J, with 15 bases between. The CDR3 totals 14 residues. Germline CDR1 is GTSNPN and CDR2 is SVGIG (reference sequence). The chain's CDR3 is CAWSFQGLSSPLHF. DNA of the CDR3: TGTGCCTGGAGTTTTCAGGGGTTAAGCTCACCCCTCCACTTT.

The chain links TRBV7-2 to TRBJ2-5, with TRBD2 matching over 8 bases. Per the germline V gene, CDR1 is SGHTA and CDR2 is FQGNSA. CDR3 length equals 15 residues. The trim removed 5 bases at V and 5 bases at J, leaving 10 bases unmatched. CDR3 residues: CASSPQREKRETQYF. The DNA for the CDR3 is TGTGCCAGCAGCCCCCAGCGGGAGAAGAGGGAGACCCAGTACTTC.

The V call is TRBV11-2, the J call TRBJ2-1; possible D gene TRBD2, 5 bases. The V and J ends lost 5 bases and 8 bases respectively, with 25 bases between them. CDR1 and CDR2 (germline): SGHAT, FQNNGV. The CDR3 has 17 residues. CDR3 in DNA: TGTGCCAGCAGCCCCGAGACCCGAACGTGGTGGGGAGATGAGCAGTTCTTC. It is translated as CASSPETRTWWGDEQFF.

The V gene is TRBV19, the J gene TRBJ1-5, with 9 bases lining up with TRBD1. After removal of 5 bases from V and 5 bases from J, the junction contained 7 bases not matched to a gene. The germline CDR1 and CDR2 sequences are LNHDA and SQIVND (reference sequence). This CDR3 contains 15 residues. The DNA for the CDR3 is TGTGCCAGTAGTCCGGGACAGGGCGGGTATCAGCCCCAGCATTTT. This sequence encodes CASSPGQGGYQPQHF.

The chain uses TRBV2 and TRBJ1-5; 7 bases agree with TRBD1. This CDR3 region has 18 residues. Germline V CDR1 and CDR2: SNHLY, FYNNEI. The V gene end was trimmed by 2 bases and the J gene end by 4 bases; junction bases not matched to a gene: 14. CDR3 coding DNA: TGTGCCAGCAGTGAACCAATATTGGTCCGGGACAGTAATCAGCCCCAGCATTTT. Its protein is CASSEPILVRDSNQPQHF.

This clone was observed a handful of times. This chain uses TRBV11-2 with TRBJ2-7, with a weak D call TRBD2 (6 bases). Trimming took 6 bases from V and 1 from J, leaving 13 bases between them. From germline, CDR1 is SGHAT and CDR2 FQNNGV. This CDR3 comprises 14 residues. The CDR3 DNA sequence: TGTGCCAGCAGTAGGACCGGGAGTTCCTACGAGCAGTACTTC. This translates into CASSRTGSSYEQYF.

This clone showed up just once. The chain employs TRBV5-1 and TRBJ2-7, with D possibly being TRBD1 (6 bases). V was trimmed by 7 bases and J by 4 bases, leaving 12 bases between them. The CDR3 sequence is 12 residues long. Per the germline V gene, CDR1 is SGHRS and CDR2 is YFSETQ. The CDR3 DNA reads TGCGCCAGCGGGGGCAGGGAGTACGAGCAGTACTTC. Translating it yields CASGGREYEQYF. Full variable domain (rest looked up from reference TRBV5-1 and TRBJ2-7): KAGVTQTPRYLIKTRGQQVTLSCSPISGHRSVSWYQQTPGQGLQFLFEYFSETQRNKGNFPGRFSGRQFSNSRSEMNVSTLELGDSALYLCASGGREYEQYFGPGTRLTVT.

The CDR3 sequence: CASSYSYNTGELFF. The CDR3 bases are TGTGCCAGCAGTTACTCGTATAACACCGGGGAGCTGTTTTTT. This chain uses TRBV6-5 with TRBJ2-2; D not certain. CDR1 is MNHEY and CDR2 is SVGAGI in the germline V gene. This CDR3 has 14 residues. Trimming removed 0 bases at V and 2 bases at J, with 4 bases between.

This rearrangement joins TRBV28 to TRBJ1-2; D may be TRBD1 (5 bases). CDR3 length: 15 residues. The germline CDR1 and CDR2 sequences are MDHEN and SYDVKM. Trimming shortened V by 6 bases and J by 4 bases, and 18 bases separated the two germline ends. The CDR3 protein is CASSPSDSFSYGYTF. CDR3 in DNA: TGTGCCAGCAGCCCCTCCGACAGTTTCAGCTATGGCTACACCTTC.

This sequence joins TRBV9 and TRBJ2-2; 7 bases are a match to TRBD1. This CDR3 has 14 amino acids. CDR1 and CDR2 (germline): SGDLS, YYNGEE. J gave up 6 bases and V 6 bases, and 8 bases lay outside the gene matches. CDR3 amino acids: CASTGGVVSGELFF. The CDR3 DNA reads as TGTGCCAGCACAGGGGGAGTGGTGTCCGGGGAGCTGTTTTTT.

The chain is built from TRBV19 and TRBJ2-1; TRBD1 is a possible D gene (6 bases). CDR1 LNHDA and CDR2 SQIVND come from the germline V gene (reference sequence). The germline V and J ends were trimmed by 4 bases and 6 bases, with 16 bases remaining between them. The CDR3 is 15 amino acids. The CDR3 DNA follows: TGTGCCAGTAGTACCGGGACACTTAGGGTCAATGAGCAGTTCTTC. This sequence encodes CASSTGTLRVNEQFF. Looking up the rest from reference TRBV19 and TRBJ2-1 gives the full variable domain: DGGITQSPKYLFRKEGQNVTLSCEQNLNHDAMYWYRQDPGQGLRLIYYSQIVNDFQKGDIAEGYSVSREKKESFPLTVTSAQKNPTAFYLCASSTGTLRVNEQFFGPGTRLTVL.

Only one count was recorded for this clone. The V gene is TRBV29-1, the J gene TRBJ2-5; a weak D match, TRBD2 (5 bases). There are 12 residues in the CDR3. Trimming removed 0 bases at V and 5 bases at J, with 7 bases between. Germline V gene data show CDR1 as SQVTM and CDR2 as ANQGSEA. The chain's CDR3 is CSVEDPGETQYF. In DNA, the CDR3 is TGCAGCGTTGAAGACCCGGGGGAGACCCAGTACTTC.

Regarding this clone: Given a much more abundant clone one base away, this may be a read error. This chain links TRBV4-1 with TRBJ2-2; D not certain. Germline loops: CDR1 MGHRA, CDR2 YSYEKL. CDR3 length: 14 residues. CDR3 in DNA: TGCGCCAGCGGCCAAGATCGGTCGACCGGGGAGCTGTTTTTT. Translation: CASGQDRSTGELFF.

This clone was counted once. Relative to the germline gene, one junction end is altered; a read error may explain this. V usage is TRBV7-7 and J usage is TRBJ2-1, with 10 nucleotides matching TRBD2. CDR1 and CDR2 from the germline V gene are SSHAT and FNYEAQ (reference sequence). The CDR3 extends over 14 amino acids. The CDR3 DNA reads TGTGCTAGCAGCTTAGTCGGGACTAGCGATGAGCAGTTCTTC. This sequence encodes CASSLVGTSDEQFF. Combining the CDR3 with reference TRBV7-7 and TRBJ2-1 gives the whole variable domain GAGVSQSPRYKVTKRGQDVTLRCDPISSHATLYWYQQALGQGPEFLTYFNYEAQPDKSGLPSDRFSAERPEGSISTLTIQRTEQRDSAMYRCASSLVGTSDEQFFGPGTRLTVL.

This clone was seen more than once but under ten times. V usage is TRBV18 and J usage is TRBJ1-5, with D unclear. This CDR3 spans 14 amino acids. Germline values: CDR1 KGHSH, CDR2 LQKENI. The V end lost 5 bases, the J end lost 3 bases, and 11 bases lay between the germline ends. This CDR3 is CASSKAGDNQPQHF. CDR3 sequence (DNA): TGTGCCAGCTCAAAAGCGGGAGACAATCAGCCCCAGCATTTT.

The chain combines TRBV11-3 with TRBJ1-1; D unclear. V was trimmed by 0 bases and J by 7 bases, leaving 12 bases between them. Germline V gives CDR1 SGHNT, CDR2 YENEEA. The CDR3 is 14 residues long. CDR3 DNA sequence: TGTGCCAGCAGCTTAGATACTCGGGAGAATGAAGCTTTCTTT. As protein: CASSLDTRENEAFF. Together with reference TRBV11-3 and TRBJ1-1, the CDR3 gives the full variable domain: EAGVVQSPRYKIIEKKQPVAFWCNPISGHNTLYWYLQNLGQGPELLIRYENEEAVDDSQLPKDRFSAERLKGVDSTLKIQPAELGDSAVYLCASSLDTRENEAFFGQGTRLTVV.

The CDR3 nucleotides are TGTGCCAGCAGTTACCCCGGGACAGGGGGCGGGTATGGCTACACCTTC. Its protein is CASSYPGTGGGYGYTF. The chain links TRBV28 to TRBJ1-2, with 12 bases matching TRBD1. Germline V CDR1 and CDR2: MDHEN, SYDVKM. The CDR3 loop spans 16 amino acids. Trimming cost V 4 bases and J 5 bases; bases outside gene matches: 8.

The CDR3 DNA sequence: TGTGCCACCAACGACAGGGGCACTGAAGCTTTCTTT. It is translated as CATNDRGTEAFF. The J gene is TRBJ1-1, the V gene TRBV19; TRBD1 matches at 8 bases. Germline CDR1 LNHDA, CDR2 SQIVND (reference sequence). Trimming at V came to 10 bases and at J to 4 bases, leaving 5 bases not matched to a gene. This CDR3 is built from 12 residues.

This clone has only a few counts. V is TRBV11-3 and J is TRBJ2-3; D not certain. The CDR3 extends over 13 amino acids. The V and J ends lost 2 bases and 3 bases respectively, with 6 bases between them. Germline CDR1 reads SGHNT; CDR2 reads YENEEA. CDR3 amino acids: CASSLPDTDTQYF. The CDR3, as DNA: TGTGCCAGCAGCTTACCAGATACAGATACGCAGTATTTT.

The chain uses TRBV2 and TRBJ2-6; D remains ambiguous. V lost 6 bases, J lost 12 bases, and 15 bases lay in between. Germline loops: CDR1 SNHLY, CDR2 FYNNEI. The CDR3 runs 13 residues. In DNA, the CDR3 is TGTGCCAGCAGGCCCACCTCTTTGGGCGTCCTGACTTTC. Its translation: CASRPTSLGVLTF.

J is TRBJ1-1 and V is TRBV15, with a tentative D call TRBD1 (5 bases). Deletions cut 0 bases from V and 1 base from J, with 18 bases between. The CDR3 runs 18 residues. The V gene's germline CDR1 is LNHNV and CDR2 YYDKDF (reference sequence). The DNA for the CDR3 is TGTGCCACCAGCAGAGATCTCGGGGCGGCGGGTAAGAACACTGAAGCTTTCTTT. Its translation is CATSRDLGAAGKNTEAFF.

The chain links TRBV6-1 to TRBJ2-3; maybe TRBD1 (6 bases). CDR3 length equals 16 residues. Germline CDR1 is MNHNS and CDR2 is SASEGT. Trimming stripped 0 bases from V and 4 bases from J, with 14 bases between. CDR3 coding DNA: TGTGCCAGCAGTGAAGCAGGGGGAGTCAGGTCAGATACGCAGTATTTT. This gives the protein CASSEAGGVRSDTQYF.

This clone was observed a few times. The chain couples TRBV13 to TRBJ2-6; 7 nucleotides agree with TRBD2. Germline CDR1 reads PRHDT; CDR2 reads FYEKMQ (reference sequence). V lost 2 bases to trimming and J lost 0 bases; unmatched junction nucleotides: 7. The CDR3 loop spans 18 amino acids. CDR3: CASSLFVGGSSGANVLTF. The CDR3 DNA reads as TGTGCCAGCAGCTTATTTGTCGGCGGGAGCTCTGGGGCCAACGTCCTGACTTTC. The full variable domain, its missing parts supplied by reference TRBV13 and TRBJ2-6, is AAGVIQSPRHLIKEKRETATLKCYPIPRHDTVYWYQQGPGQDPQFLISFYEKMQSDKGSIPDRFSAQQFSDYHSELNMSSLELGDSALYFCASSLFVGGSSGANVLTFGAGSRLTVL.